The 25 T cell receptor beta chains below come from one sample, sequenced in a study of vaccination and CD4 T cells after COVID-19. Their target antigens are unknown. The treatment denotes: roughly nine-day PBMC culture with coronavirus spike peptide pools or control peptides (ViraFEST assay). Oncomine TCR Beta short-read sequencing was applied to DNA from cultured CD4+ T cells. Each CDR3 protein is one row after TCRdb ran MiXCR on the PCR reads. The profile shows roughly 9,800 distinct CDR3 sequences, 20% to 30% of them singletons. The input for sequencing was CD4+ T cells from blood, cultured in vitro, taken before SARS-CoV-2 vaccination. The receptors stem from a human donor who received a COVID-19 vaccine.

This clonotype was counted a few times. This chain joins TRBV20-1 and TRBJ2-3; 15 bases agree with TRBD2. V gave up 6 bases and J gave up 1 base; unmatched junction bases: 11. Germline CDR1 and CDR2: DFQATT and SNEGSKA (reference sequence). The CDR3 length is 18 residues. For the CDR3, the DNA is TGCAGTGCCACCGGGACTAGCGGGGGGCCTTCTGGCACAGATACGCAGTATTTT. Translating it yields CSATGTSGGPSGTDTQYF.

Only a few counts were recorded for this clonotype. The V and J genes are TRBV18 and TRBJ1-1; D not resolved. Deletions cut 4 bases from V and 2 bases from J, with 11 bases between. This CDR3 region has 14 residues. Germline V gives CDR1 KGHSH, CDR2 LQKENI. As DNA, the CDR3 is TGTGCCAGCTCACGGGCCGCCGTAAACACTGAAGCTTTCTTT. Its translation is CASSRAAVNTEAFF. The entire variable domain, with the rest obtained from reference TRBV18 and TRBJ1-1, is as follows: NAGVMQNPRHLVRRRGQEARLRCSPMKGHSHVYWYRQLPEEGLKFMVYLQKENIIDESGMPKERFSAEFPKEGPSILRIQQVVRGDSAAYFCASSRAAVNTEAFFGQGTRLTVV.

This clonotype was found a few times. The rearrangement links TRBV24-1 to TRBJ1-3; no clear D. CDR1 KGHDR and CDR2 SFDVKD come from the germline V gene. V was clipped by 3 bases and J by 3 bases, with 17 bases between them. The CDR3 length is 17 residues. This CDR3 is CATSDQLSVGDGNTIYF. The CDR3 nucleotides read TGTGCCACCAGTGATCAGCTGTCTGTAGGTGATGGAAACACCATATATTTT.

This chain links TRBV20-1 with TRBJ1-2; D ambiguous. This CDR3 is 17 amino acids long. Germline V gives CDR1 DFQATT, CDR2 SNEGSKA (reference sequence). V gave up 2 bases and J gave up 0 bases, with 19 bases separating them. The CDR3 reads CSARSRRPTLTNYGYTF. CDR3 DNA: TGCAGTGCTAGAAGCAGACGCCCCACTTTGACTAACTATGGCTACACCTTC.

The CDR3 region is CASSGKTGNNEQFF. DNA of the CDR3: TGTGCCAGCAGTGGAAAAACAGGGAACAATGAGCAGTTCTTC. V is TRBV6-1 and J is TRBJ2-1; maybe TRBD1 (6 bases). The CDR3 length is 14 residues. Germline CDR1 MNHNS, CDR2 SASEGT. Trimming stripped 4 bases from V and 5 bases from J, with 12 bases between.

The V call is TRBV19, the J call TRBJ1-2; 9 bases are shared with TRBD1. With 5 bases clipped from V and 8 bases from J, the junction kept 9 bases outside the gene matches. Germline CDR1 is LNHDA and CDR2 is SQIVND (reference sequence). The CDR3 has 14 amino acids. The CDR3 DNA follows: TGTGCCAGTAGTCCTGGGACAGGGCGTTTCGGCTACACCTTC. Translation: CASSPGTGRFGYTF. Looking up the rest from reference TRBV19 and TRBJ1-2 gives the full variable domain: DGGITQSPKYLFRKEGQNVTLSCEQNLNHDAMYWYRQDPGQGLRLIYYSQIVNDFQKGDIAEGYSVSREKKESFPLTVTSAQKNPTAFYLCASSPGTGRFGYTFGSGTRLTVV.

J is TRBJ1-4 and V is TRBV7-8; 8 nucleotides match TRBD1. CDR3 length: 15 residues. After removal of 2 bases from V and 8 bases from J, the junction contained 7 bases not matched to a gene. Germline CDR1 SGHVS, CDR2 FQNEAQ. The CDR3 coding sequence is TGTGCCAGCAGCTTATTGACAGGGGTAAACGAAAAACTGTTTTTT. Protein sequence: CASSLLTGVNEKLFF. Full variable domain (missing parts from reference TRBV7-8 and TRBJ1-4): GAGVSQSPRYKVAKRGQDVALRCDPISGHVSLFWYQQALGQGPEFLTYFQNEAQLDKSGLPSDRFFAERPEGSVSTLKIQRTQQEDSAVYLCASSLLTGVNEKLFFGSGTQLSVL.

The J gene is TRBJ1-1, the V gene TRBV7-8, with D unclear. Germline loops: CDR1 SGHVS, CDR2 FQNEAQ. V lost 1 base and J lost 4, with 13 bases in between. The CDR3 loop spans 15 amino acids. CDR3 in DNA: TGTGCCAGCAGCTTAGAGTTACACTTGGGCACTGAAGCTTTCTTT. Translation: CASSLELHLGTEAFF.

This clonotype was observed a handful of times. This chain links TRBV10-3 with TRBJ2-7; D unclear. The CDR3 runs to 15 residues. Germline assignment: CDR1 ENHRY and CDR2 SYGVKD. V lost 6 bases, J lost 2 bases, and 17 bases lay in between. For the CDR3, the DNA is TGTGCCATCAGCCCCGACCCTCGGAGTACCTACGAGCAGTACTTC. This sequence encodes CAISPDPRSTYEQYF.

The genes are TRBV5-1 and TRBJ1-6; D is perhaps TRBD1 (6 bases). The V and J ends lost 2 bases and 5 bases respectively, with 8 bases between them. In germline, CDR1 is SGHRS, CDR2 YFSETQ. This CDR3 contains 14 residues. Here the CDR3 reads CASSLQGDNSPLHF. CDR3 nucleotide sequence: TGCGCCAGCAGCTTACAGGGTGATAATTCACCCCTCCACTTT.

The sample holds a few counts of this clonotype. The chain joins TRBV19 to TRBJ2-2; unclear D gene. CDR1 is LNHDA, CDR2 SQIVND, per germline (reference sequence). Between the trimmed V and J ends, which lost 8 bases and 7 bases, there was a span of 14 bases. The CDR3 length is 13 residues. This chain's CDR3 is CASASGPHGELFF. CDR3 DNA sequence: TGTGCCAGTGCCTCCGGACCTCACGGGGAGCTGTTTTTT.

This clonotype appeared a few times. This chain joins TRBV20-1 and TRBJ1-3; TRBD1 matches at 7 bases. The V gene's germline CDR1 is DFQATT and CDR2 SNEGSKA (reference sequence). This CDR3 is 14 amino acids long. With 5 bases clipped from V and 4 bases from J, the junction kept 8 bases outside the gene matches. CDR3 sequence reads: CSASPGQYGNTIYF. CDR3 in DNA: TGCAGTGCTTCTCCGGGACAGTACGGAAACACCATATATTTT.

This clonotype occurred a few times. The chain employs TRBV27 and TRBJ2-2; perhaps TRBD1 as D (6 bases). The V gene's germline CDR1 is MNHEY and CDR2 SMNVEV (reference sequence). This CDR3 has 16 residues. The V gene lost 6 bases and the J gene lost 1 base, with 15 bases spanning the gap. CDR3 sequence reads: CASRKRDNLNTGELFF. The CDR3 region has the DNA TGTGCCAGCAGAAAACGGGACAACTTGAACACCGGGGAGCTGTTTTTT.

This clonotype has a handful of counts. The chain carries TRBV20-1 and TRBJ2-5, with D perhaps matching TRBD2 (6 bases). This CDR3 has 13 amino acids. Germline V lookup: CDR1 DFQATT, CDR2 SNEGSKA (reference sequence). The germline V and J ends were trimmed by 6 bases and 4 bases, with 15 bases remaining between them. The CDR3 protein is CSAHLTGAETQYF. For the CDR3, the DNA is TGCAGTGCCCACCTAACGGGAGCAGAGACCCAGTACTTC.

The chain is built from TRBV6-2 or TRBV6-3 and TRBJ1-6; 7 bases agree with TRBD1. V trimming: 2 bases; J trimming: 0 bases; junction bases outside the gene matches: 4. This CDR3 is 17 amino acids long. From germline, CDR1 is MNHEY and CDR2 SVGEGT. In DNA form, the CDR3 reads TGTGCCAGCAGTTACATGGGACAGAGCTCCTATAATTCACCCCTCCACTTT. This codes for CASSYMGQSSYNSPLHF.

This clonotype was observed a handful of times. The genes are TRBV1 and TRBJ1-1; the tabulated D call, TRBD1, remains unverified against the DNA. TRBV1 is termed a pseudogene. The CDR3 consists of 15 residues. CDR3 protein: CTSSQDRGPCTEAFF. CDR3 nucleotides: TGCACCAGCAGCCAGGACAGGGGGCCTTGTACTGAAGCTTTCTTT.

The chain combines TRBV24-1 with TRBJ2-1, with D maybe TRBD1 (6 bases). Germline loops: CDR1 KGHDR, CDR2 SFDVKD. The germline V and J ends were trimmed by 4 bases and 2 bases, with 11 bases remaining between them. The CDR3 length is 15 residues. The CDR3 DNA reads as TGTGCCACCAGTGACACCCCAGGGGCCTACAATGAGCAGTTCTTC. Its protein product is CATSDTPGAYNEQFF.

The chain uses TRBV24-1 and TRBJ2-3; 7 positions match TRBD1. Germline V gives CDR1 KGHDR, CDR2 SFDVKD. V lost 3 bases to trimming and J lost 6 bases; unmatched junction nucleotides: 11. The CDR3 totals 16 residues. CDR3 amino acids: CATSDRRQGGRDTQYF. DNA for the CDR3: TGTGCCACCAGTGATCGTAGACAGGGTGGGCGGGATACGCAGTATTTT.

V usage is TRBV18 and J usage is TRBJ1-1, with a possible D match to TRBD1 (6 bases). V was pared by 2 bases and J by 0 bases, with 13 bases between. The germline CDR1 and CDR2 sequences are KGHSH and LQKENI. The CDR3 runs to 16 residues. In DNA, the CDR3 is TGTGCCAGCTCACCAACAGAGGACAGTATGAACACTGAAGCTTTCTTT. It encodes CASSPTEDSMNTEAFF.

J is TRBJ1-5 and V is TRBV11-2, with 7 bases identical to TRBD1. CDR3 size: 16 residues. V shed 4 bases and J 1 base; nucleotides not matched to a gene: 7. The germline V gene has CDR1 SGHAT and CDR2 FQNNGV. CDR3 coding DNA: TGTGCCAGCAGCTCTCACAGGGGCGAAAGCAATCAGCCCCAGCATTTT. Amino acid sequence: CASSSHRGESNQPQHF.

The chain employs TRBV5-4 and TRBJ2-3, with 7 bases identical to TRBD1. Per the germline V gene, CDR1 is SGHNT and CDR2 is YYREEE (reference sequence). The CDR3 consists of 16 residues. V dropped 4 bases and J dropped 3; count of bases not matched to a gene: 11. CDR3 DNA: TGTGCCAGCAGCCCATTCCGACAGGGTGGAACAGATACGCAGTATTTT. Protein: CASSPFRQGGTDTQYF.

This chain joins TRBV6-5 and TRBJ2-2; D remains ambiguous. V dropped 3 bases and J dropped 7 bases, with 12 bases sitting between them. CDR1 and CDR2 from the germline V gene are MNHEY and SVGAGI. This CDR3 comprises 14 residues. CDR3 DNA sequence: TGTGCCAGCAGTTATGGGGAATTGGACGGGGAGCTGTTTTTT. This sequence encodes CASSYGELDGELFF.

The chain employs TRBV12-3 or TRBV12-4 and TRBJ1-2; perhaps TRBD1 as D (5 bases). The CDR3 consists of 12 residues. V was pared by 2 bases and J by 4 bases, with 5 bases between. CDR3 DNA sequence: TGTGCCAGCAGTTTAACAGGCTATGGCTACACCTTC. The encoded protein is CASSLTGYGYTF.

This clonotype was counted between two and nine times. The rearrangement uses TRBV20-1 and TRBJ2-1; D not resolved. Per the germline V gene, CDR1 is DFQATT and CDR2 is SNEGSKA (reference sequence). V was clipped by 5 bases and J by 0 bases, with 11 bases between them. CDR3 size: 14 residues. CDR3 nucleotide sequence: TGCAGTGCTCTGTCCGTGAGCTCCTACAATGAGCAGTTCTTC. As protein: CSALSVSSYNEQFF.

The V call is TRBV18, the J call TRBJ1-1; 7 positions agree with TRBD1. From germline, CDR1 is KGHSH and CDR2 LQKENI. After removal of 2 bases from V and 3 bases from J, the junction contained 6 bases not matched to a gene. The length of the CDR3 is 15 residues. The chain's CDR3 is CASSPGTGVDTEAFF. The CDR3 DNA is TGTGCCAGCTCACCAGGAACAGGGGTGGACACTGAAGCTTTCTTT.